One and the same sample provided the 3 T cell receptor beta chains below, sequenced in a study of response to subunit inactivated influenza vaccine. TCRdb processed the RT-PCR reads anew with MiXCR; each CDR3 protein has one entry. The data hold under 850,000 distinct CDR3 sequences, with 18% observed a single time. Sample: PBMCs from blood, taken roughly 5 days after vaccination. The source is a man aged 50 to 60 who received an inactivated influenza vaccine.

This clonotype appeared a few times. The rearrangement joins TRBV5-5 to TRBJ2-7; unclear D gene. The CDR3 has 14 amino acids. V dropped 0 bases and J dropped 5 bases, with 12 bases sitting between them. Germline V gene lookup returns CDR1 SGHKS and CDR2 YYEKEE (reference sequence). DNA of the CDR3: TGTGCCAGCAGCTTGGCCCGCAGCGTCCACGAGCAGTACTTC. Protein: CASSLARSVHEQYF.

V is TRBV4-2 and J is TRBJ1-2; 10 bases match TRBD1. This CDR3 comprises 17 residues. The junction had 11 bases not matched to a gene; V was cut back by 3 bases and J by 4 bases. Germline values: CDR1 LGHNA, CDR2 YNFKEQ. This chain's CDR3 is CASSHKITGTGVYGYTF. CDR3 nucleotides: TGTGCCAGCAGCCACAAAATCACCGGGACAGGGGTCTATGGCTACACCTTC.

This clonotype has a handful of counts. The chain employs TRBV9 and TRBJ2-3; 8 bases are shared with TRBD2. Germline CDR1 is SGDLS and CDR2 is YYNGEE. The CDR3 has 15 residues. V shed 0 bases, J shed 7 bases, and the junction held 7 bases outside the gene matches. Here the CDR3 reads CASSVASAGGNTQYF. The CDR3 nucleotides read TGTGCCAGCAGCGTAGCCTCTGCGGGGGGTAATACGCAGTATTTT.